The T cell receptor beta chain under discussion was sequenced for a study of control samples from healthy donors and cancer patients. Germline loops: CDR1 MDHEN, CDR2 SYDVKM. Trimming at V came to 2 bases and at J to 7 bases, leaving 4 bases not matched to a gene. The CDR3 runs to 14 residues. Repertoires were generated with immunoSEQ multiplex PCR, while TCRdb's copy carries only in-frame clones and drops some. The sample has around 200,000 clones, about 95% seen once. Sequencing was carried out using blood. The rearrangement links TRBV28 to TRBJ1-4; 7 positions agree with TRBD1. This receptor was identified in a man in his fifties or sixties in good health. In nucleotides, the CDR3 is TGTGCCAGCAGTTTAACAGGGGTTCGTGAAAAACTGTTTTTT. Protein sequence: CASSLTGVREKLFF. Full variable domain (missing parts from reference TRBV28 and TRBJ1-4): DVKVTQSSRYLVKRTGEKVFLECVQDMDHENMFWYRQDPGLGLRLIYFSYDVKMKEKGDIPEGYSVSREKKERFSLILESASTNQTSMYLCASSLTGVREKLFFGSGTQLSVL.